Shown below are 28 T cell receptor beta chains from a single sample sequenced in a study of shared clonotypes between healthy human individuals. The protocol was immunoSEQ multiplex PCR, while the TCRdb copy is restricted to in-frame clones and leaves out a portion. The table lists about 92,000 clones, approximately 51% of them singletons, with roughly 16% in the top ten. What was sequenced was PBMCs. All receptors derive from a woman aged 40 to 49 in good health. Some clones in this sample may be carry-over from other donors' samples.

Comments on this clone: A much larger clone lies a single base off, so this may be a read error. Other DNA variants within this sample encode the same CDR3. The CDR3 reads CASSPGTGTGLLYEQYF. The CDR3 DNA reads TGTGCCAGCTCACCCGGAACCGGGACGGGACTTTTATACGAGCAGTACTTC. V is TRBV18 and J is TRBJ2-7, with a possible D match to TRBD2 (6 bases). The CDR3 sequence is 17 residues long. V shed 3 bases and J shed 4 bases, with 22 bases lying between them. Germline CDR1 reads KGHSH; CDR2 reads LQKENI.

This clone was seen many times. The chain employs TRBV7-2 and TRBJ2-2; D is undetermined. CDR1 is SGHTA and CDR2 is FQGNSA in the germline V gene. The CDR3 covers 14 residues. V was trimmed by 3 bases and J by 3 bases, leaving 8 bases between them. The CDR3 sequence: CASSFLWDTGELFF. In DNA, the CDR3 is TGTGCCAGCAGCTTTCTCTGGGACACCGGGGAGCTGTTTTTT.

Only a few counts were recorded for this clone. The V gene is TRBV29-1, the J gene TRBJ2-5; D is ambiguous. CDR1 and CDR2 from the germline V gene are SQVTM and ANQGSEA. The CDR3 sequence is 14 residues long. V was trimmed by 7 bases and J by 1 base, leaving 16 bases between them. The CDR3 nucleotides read TGCAGCGCGTCTGCCGACATGATCCAAGAGACCCAGTACTTC. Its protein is CSASADMIQETQYF. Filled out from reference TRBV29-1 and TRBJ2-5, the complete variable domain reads SAVISQKPSRDICQRGTSLTIQCQVDSQVTMMFWYRQQPGQSLTLIATANQGSEATYESGFVIDKFPISRPNLTFSTLTVSNMSPEDSSIYLCSASADMIQETQYFGPGTRLLVL.

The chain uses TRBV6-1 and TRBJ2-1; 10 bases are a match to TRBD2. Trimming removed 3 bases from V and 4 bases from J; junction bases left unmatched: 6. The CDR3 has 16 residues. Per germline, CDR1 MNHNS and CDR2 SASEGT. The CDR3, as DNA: TGTGCCAGCAGTGAGACCGGGACTAGCGATTACAATGAGCAGTTCTTC. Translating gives CASSETGTSDYNEQFF.

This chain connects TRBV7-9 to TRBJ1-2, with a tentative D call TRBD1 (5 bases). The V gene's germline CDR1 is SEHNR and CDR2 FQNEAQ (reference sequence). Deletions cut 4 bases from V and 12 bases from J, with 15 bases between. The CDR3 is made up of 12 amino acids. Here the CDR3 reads CASSSSTAEHTF. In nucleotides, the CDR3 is TGTGCCAGCAGCTCGTCGACAGCGGAACACACCTTC.

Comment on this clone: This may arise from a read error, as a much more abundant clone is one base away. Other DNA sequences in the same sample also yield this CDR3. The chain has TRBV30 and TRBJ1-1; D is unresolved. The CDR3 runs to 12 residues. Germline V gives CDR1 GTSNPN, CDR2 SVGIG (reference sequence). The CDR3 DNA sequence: TGTGCCTGGAGTGGCAGGAGCACTGAAGCGTTCTTT. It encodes CAWSGRSTEAFF.

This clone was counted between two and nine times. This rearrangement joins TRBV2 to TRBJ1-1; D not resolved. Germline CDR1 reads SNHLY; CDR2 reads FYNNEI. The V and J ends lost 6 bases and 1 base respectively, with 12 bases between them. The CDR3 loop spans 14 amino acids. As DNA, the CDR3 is TGTGCCAGCAGGGGGTCCCTTGGGAACACTGAAGCTTTCTTT. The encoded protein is CASRGSLGNTEAFF.

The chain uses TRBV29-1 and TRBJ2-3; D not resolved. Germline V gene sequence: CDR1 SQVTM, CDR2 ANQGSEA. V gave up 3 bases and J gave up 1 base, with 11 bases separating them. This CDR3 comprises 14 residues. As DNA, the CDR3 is TGCAGCGTTGATTTCCCCCTAGGCACAGATACGCAGTATTTT. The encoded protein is CSVDFPLGTDTQYF.

CDR3 sequence: CASSQEGATLDEQFF. CDR3 DNA sequence: TGCGCCAGCAGCCAAGAAGGGGCCACCCTGGATGAGCAGTTCTTC. This chain connects TRBV4-3 to TRBJ2-1, with a tentative D call TRBD1 (5 bases). V lost 0 bases and J lost 8, with 14 bases in between. The CDR3 extends over 15 amino acids. The germline CDR1 and CDR2 sequences are LGHNA and YSLEER.

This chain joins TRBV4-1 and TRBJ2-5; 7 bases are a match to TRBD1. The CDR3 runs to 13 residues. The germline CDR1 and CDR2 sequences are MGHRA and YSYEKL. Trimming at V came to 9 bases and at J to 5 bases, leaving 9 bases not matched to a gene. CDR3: CASRQGWGETQYF. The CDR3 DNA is TGCGCCAGTAGACAGGGTTGGGGGGAGACCCAGTACTTC.

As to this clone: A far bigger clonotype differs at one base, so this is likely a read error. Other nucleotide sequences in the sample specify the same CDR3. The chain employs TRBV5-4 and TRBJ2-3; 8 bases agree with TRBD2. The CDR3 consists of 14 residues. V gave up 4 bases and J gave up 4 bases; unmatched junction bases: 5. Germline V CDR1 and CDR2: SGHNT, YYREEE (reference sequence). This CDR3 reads CASSQGLEADTQYF. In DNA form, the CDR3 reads TGTGCCAGCAGCCAGGGACTAGAGGCAGATACGCAGTATTTT.

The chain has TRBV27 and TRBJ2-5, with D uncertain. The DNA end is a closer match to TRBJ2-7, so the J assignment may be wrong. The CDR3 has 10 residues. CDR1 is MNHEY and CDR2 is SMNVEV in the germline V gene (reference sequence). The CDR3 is CAVPSYEQYF. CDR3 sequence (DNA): TGTGCCGTTCCCTCTTACGAGCAGTACTTC.

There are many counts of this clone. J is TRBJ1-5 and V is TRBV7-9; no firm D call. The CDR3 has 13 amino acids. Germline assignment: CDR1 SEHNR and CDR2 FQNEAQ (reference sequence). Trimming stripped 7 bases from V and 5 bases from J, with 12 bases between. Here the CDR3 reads CASTAHGDQPQHF. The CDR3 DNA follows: TGTGCCAGCACCGCCCACGGGGATCAGCCCCAGCATTTT.

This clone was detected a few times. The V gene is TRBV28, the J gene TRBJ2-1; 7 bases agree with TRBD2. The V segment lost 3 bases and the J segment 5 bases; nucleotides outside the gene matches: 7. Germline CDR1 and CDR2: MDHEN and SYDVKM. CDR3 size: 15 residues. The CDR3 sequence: CASSLFLAENNEQFF. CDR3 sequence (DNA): TGTGCCAGCAGTTTGTTCCTAGCGGAGAACAATGAGCAGTTCTTC.

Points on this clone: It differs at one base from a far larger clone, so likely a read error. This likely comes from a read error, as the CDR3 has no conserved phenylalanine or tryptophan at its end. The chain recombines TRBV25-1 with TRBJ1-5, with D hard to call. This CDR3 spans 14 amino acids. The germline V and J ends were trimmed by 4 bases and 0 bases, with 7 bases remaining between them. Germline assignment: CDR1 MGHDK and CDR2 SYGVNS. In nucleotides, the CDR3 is TGTGCCAGCAGTGTGACACATAGCAATCAGCCCCAGCATTCT. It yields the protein CASSVTHSNQPQHS.

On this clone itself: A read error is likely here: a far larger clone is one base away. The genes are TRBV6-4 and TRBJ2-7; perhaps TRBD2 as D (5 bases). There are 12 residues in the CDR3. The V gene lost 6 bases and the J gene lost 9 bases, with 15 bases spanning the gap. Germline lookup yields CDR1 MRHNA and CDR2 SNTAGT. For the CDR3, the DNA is TGTGCCAGCAGCTCTAGCAATCACGGGCAGTACTTC. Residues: CASSSSNHGQYF.

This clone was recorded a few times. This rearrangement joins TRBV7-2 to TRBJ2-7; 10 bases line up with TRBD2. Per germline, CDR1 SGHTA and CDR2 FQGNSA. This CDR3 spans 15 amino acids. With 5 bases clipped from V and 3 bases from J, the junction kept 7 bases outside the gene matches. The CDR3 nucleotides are TGTGCCAGCAGCGTGTCTAGCGGGAGTAGCTACGAGCAGTACTTC. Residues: CASSVSSGSSYEQYF.

The CDR3 coding sequence is TGTGCCAGCAGCTTATCCGTAAGCTCCTACGAGCAGTACTTC. This gives the protein CASSLSVSSYEQYF. The chain is built from TRBV7-8 and TRBJ2-7, with D uncertain. Germline V gene data show CDR1 as SGHVS and CDR2 as FQNEAQ. Trimming left V 2 bases short and J 0 bases short, with 8 bases between. The CDR3 spans 14 residues.

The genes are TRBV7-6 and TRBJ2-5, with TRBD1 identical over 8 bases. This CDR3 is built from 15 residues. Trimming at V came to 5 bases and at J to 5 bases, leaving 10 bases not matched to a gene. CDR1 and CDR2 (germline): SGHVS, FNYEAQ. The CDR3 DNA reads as TGTGCCAGCAGCGCTCGACAGGGGCATGAGGAGACCCAGTACTTC. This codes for CASSARQGHEETQYF.

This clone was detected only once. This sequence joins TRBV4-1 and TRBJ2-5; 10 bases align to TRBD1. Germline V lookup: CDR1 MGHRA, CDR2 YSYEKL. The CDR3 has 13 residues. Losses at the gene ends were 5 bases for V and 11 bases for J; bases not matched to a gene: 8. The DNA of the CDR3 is TGCGCCAGCAGCTCTCGGACAGGGGGTGAGCAGTACTTC. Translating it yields CASSSRTGGEQYF.

CDR3 sequence: CASSLSGGDTEAFF. For the CDR3, the DNA is TGCGCCAGCAGCTTGTCGGGGGGTGACACTGAAGCTTTCTTT. V usage is TRBV5-1 and J usage is TRBJ1-1; D perhaps matches TRBD1 (5 bases). The germline V gene has CDR1 SGHRS and CDR2 YFSETQ. Trimming cost V 1 base and J 3 bases, with 10 bases left between them. The CDR3 loop spans 14 amino acids. The full variable domain, rest sourced from reference TRBV5-1 and TRBJ1-1, is KAGVTQTPRYLIKTRGQQVTLSCSPISGHRSVSWYQQTPGQGLQFLFEYFSETQRNKGNFPGRFSGRQFSNSRSEMNVSTLELGDSALYLCASSLSGGDTEAFFGQGTRLTVV.

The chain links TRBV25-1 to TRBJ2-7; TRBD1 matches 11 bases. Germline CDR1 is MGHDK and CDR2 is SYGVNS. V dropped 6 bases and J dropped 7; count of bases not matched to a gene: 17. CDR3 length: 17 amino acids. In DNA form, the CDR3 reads TGTGCCAGCAGCCCCCCCCTAAGAGGGACAGGGGGACTAGAGCAGTACTTC. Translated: CASSPPLRGTGGLEQYF.

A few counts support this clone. CDR3 sequence reads: CASSRDTSSSYEQYF. In DNA, the CDR3 is TGTGCCAGCAGTCGGGACACTTCGAGCTCCTACGAGCAGTACTTC. The chain uses TRBV6-5 and TRBJ2-7, with a possible D match to TRBD1 (6 bases). The CDR3 length is 15 residues. Trimming pared 5 bases from V and 0 bases from J, leaving 14 bases between. In germline, CDR1 is MNHEY, CDR2 SVGAGI.

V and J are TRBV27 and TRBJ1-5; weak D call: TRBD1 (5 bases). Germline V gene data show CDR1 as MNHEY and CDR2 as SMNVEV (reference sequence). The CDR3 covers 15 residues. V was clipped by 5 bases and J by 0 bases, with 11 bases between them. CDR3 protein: CASSIQDTSNQPQHF. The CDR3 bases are TGTGCCAGCAGTATCCAGGACACTAGCAATCAGCCCCAGCATTTT.

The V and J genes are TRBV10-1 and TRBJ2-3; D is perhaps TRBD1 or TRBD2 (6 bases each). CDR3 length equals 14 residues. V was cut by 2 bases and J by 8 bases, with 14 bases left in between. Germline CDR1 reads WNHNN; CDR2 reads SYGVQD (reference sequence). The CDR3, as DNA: TGCGCCAGCAGTGAGAGGTGGGGGGCTGGTACGCAGTATTTT. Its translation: CASSERWGAGTQYF.

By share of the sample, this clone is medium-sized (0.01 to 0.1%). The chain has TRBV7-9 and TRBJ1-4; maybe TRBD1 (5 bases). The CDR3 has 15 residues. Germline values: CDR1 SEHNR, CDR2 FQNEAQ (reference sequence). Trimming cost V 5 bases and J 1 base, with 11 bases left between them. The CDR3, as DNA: TGTGCCAGCAGCACCGGGGACGGAACTAATGAAAAACTGTTTTTT. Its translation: CASSTGDGTNEKLFF.

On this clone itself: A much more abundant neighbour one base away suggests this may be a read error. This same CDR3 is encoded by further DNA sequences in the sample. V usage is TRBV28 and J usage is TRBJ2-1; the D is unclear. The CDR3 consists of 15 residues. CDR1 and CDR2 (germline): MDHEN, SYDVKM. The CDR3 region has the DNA TGTGCCAGCAGCCAAGGACCTTCTCCCTACAACGAGCAGTTCTTC. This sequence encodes CASSQGPSPYNEQFF.

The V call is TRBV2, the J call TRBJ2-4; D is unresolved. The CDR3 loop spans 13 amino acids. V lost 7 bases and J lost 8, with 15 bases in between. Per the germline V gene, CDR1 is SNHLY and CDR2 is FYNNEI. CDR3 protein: CASTRQEQDIQYF. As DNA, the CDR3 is TGTGCCAGCACTAGACAAGAGCAAGACATTCAGTACTTC. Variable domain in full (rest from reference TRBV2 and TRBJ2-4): EPEVTQTPSHQVTQMGQEVILRCVPISNHLYFYWYRQILGQKVEFLVSFYNNEISEKSEIFDDQFSVERPDGSNFTLKIRSTKLEDSAMYFCASTRQEQDIQYFGAGTRLSVL.